This entry lists 12 T cell receptor beta chains sequenced from one sample in a study of cytomegalovirus exposure and HLA in healthy donors. Both 60 Vbeta primers and 13 Jbeta primers went into the PCR. The method was immunoSEQ multiplex PCR; TCRdb's version includes in-frame clones alone and lacks a portion of them. The sample records 90,000 to 120,000 clones, around 67% being singletons. The sequenced sample consisted of PBMCs. The receptors were gathered from a middle-aged woman in good health and CMV-seropositive.

This CDR3 reads CASSLALRGFDEQYF. In nucleotides, the CDR3 is TGTGCCAGCAGCTTAGCCCTGAGGGGGTTTGACGAGCAGTACTTC. This chain links TRBV11-2 with TRBJ2-7, with a tentative D call TRBD1 (6 bases). The germline gives CDR1 SGHAT, CDR2 FQNNGV. The CDR3 consists of 15 residues. Trimming shortened V by 1 base and J by 5 bases, and 15 bases separated the two germline ends.

The V gene is TRBV6-5, the J gene TRBJ1-2, with D unresolved. V was cut by 7 bases and J by 4 bases, with 13 bases left in between. Per germline, CDR1 MNHEY and CDR2 SVGAGI. The CDR3 runs to 13 residues. This CDR3 is CASKYWGGYGYTF. The CDR3 DNA sequence: TGTGCCAGCAAATATTGGGGAGGCTATGGCTACACCTTC.

The V call is TRBV6-5, the J call TRBJ1-2; D is ambiguous. Trimming took 0 bases from V and 4 from J, leaving 6 bases between them. Germline V gene sequence: CDR1 MNHEY, CDR2 SVGAGI. The CDR3 runs 13 residues. CDR3 sequence reads: CASSYSGSYGYTF. The CDR3 DNA is TGTGCCAGCAGTTACTCTGGCAGCTATGGCTACACCTTC.

The J gene is TRBJ2-7, the V gene TRBV5-6, with 7 bases identical to TRBD1. There are 14 residues in the CDR3. V gave up 1 base and J gave up 6 bases; unmatched junction bases: 7. CDR1 and CDR2 (germline): SGHDT, YYEEEE. CDR3: CASSLIDRVGEQYF. CDR3 coding DNA: TGTGCCAGCAGCTTGATTGACAGGGTCGGCGAGCAGTACTTC.

The chain couples TRBV5-4 to TRBJ2-7; 7 nucleotides match TRBD1. The CDR3 totals 14 residues. V lost 4 bases to trimming and J lost 6 bases; unmatched junction nucleotides: 10. The V gene's germline CDR1 is SGHNT and CDR2 YYREEE (reference sequence). The chain's CDR3 is CASSIRTGDLEQYF. The CDR3 coding sequence is TGTGCCAGCAGCATACGGACAGGTGACCTCGAGCAGTACTTC. The full variable domain, rest sourced from reference TRBV5-4 and TRBJ2-7, is ETGVTQSPTHLIKTRGQQVTLRCSSQSGHNTVSWYQQALGQGPQFIFQYYREEENGRGNFPPRFSGLQFPNYSSELNVNALELDDSALYLCASSIRTGDLEQYFGPGTRLTVT.

The chain carries TRBV27 and TRBJ1-1, with no clear D. The CDR3 totals 13 residues. Germline-derived CDR1 and CDR2 are MNHEY and SMNVEV (reference sequence). V was cut by 7 bases and J by 4 bases, with 13 bases left in between. In nucleotides, the CDR3 is TGTGCCAGCACCCCTTTCCCGGGCACTGAAGCTTTCTTT. Encoded protein: CASTPFPGTEAFF.

This chain links TRBV29-1 with TRBJ2-3, with 7 nucleotides matching TRBD1. Germline V gives CDR1 SQVTM, CDR2 ANQGSEA. J was trimmed by 0 bases and V by 7 bases; bases with no gene match: 4. The CDR3 loop spans 13 amino acids. In DNA, the CDR3 is TGCAGCGCCTCGACAGGGAGCACAGATACGCAGTATTTT. Translated, it gives CSASTGSTDTQYF.

Turning to this clone: Germline and junction disagree at one end, which may indicate a read error. The chain recombines TRBV28 with TRBJ2-7, with 10 nucleotides matching TRBD1. The CDR3 runs to 19 residues. CDR1 is MDHEN and CDR2 is SYDVKM in the germline V gene. CDR3 amino acids: CASASSLLVSGTGAYEQYF. CDR3 in DNA: TGCGCAAGTGCCAGCAGTTTGCTAGTATCGGGGACAGGGGCCTACGAGCAGTACTTC.

The V gene is TRBV4-2, the J gene TRBJ1-2; 9 bases map to TRBD1. Germline-derived CDR1 and CDR2 are LGHNA and YNFKEQ. This CDR3 comprises 17 residues. V shed 0 bases, J shed 8 bases, and the junction held 13 bases outside the gene matches. CDR3 region: CASSQDVGGTGRFGYTF. For the CDR3, the DNA is TGTGCCAGCAGCCAAGATGTGGGTGGGACAGGGAGATTCGGCTACACCTTC.

The chain links TRBV9 to TRBJ1-2; tentatively, D is TRBD1 (5 bases). The germline CDR1 and CDR2 sequences are SGDLS and YYNGEE. The V gene lost 4 bases and the J gene lost 7 bases, with 20 bases spanning the gap. CDR3 length equals 15 residues. The CDR3 region has the DNA TGTGCCAGCAGCCCGACAACGGGGGGTCGAGGTGGCTACACCTTC. It is translated as CASSPTTGGRGGYTF. Looking up the rest from reference TRBV9 and TRBJ1-2 gives the full variable domain: DSGVTQTPKHLITATGQRVTLRCSPRSGDLSVYWYQQSLDQGLQFLIQYYNGEERAKGNILERFSAQQFPDLHSELNLSSLELGDSALYFCASSPTTGGRGGYTFGSGTRLTVV.

The rearrangement uses TRBV7-2 and TRBJ1-2; 7 bases match TRBD1. Losses at the gene ends were 5 bases for V and 7 bases for J; bases not matched to a gene: 10. CDR1 and CDR2 (germline): SGHTA, FQGNSA. The CDR3 contains 14 residues. The CDR3 spells CASSPTTGTAGYTF. The CDR3 nucleotides are TGTGCCAGCAGCCCGACTACCGGGACAGCTGGCTACACCTTC.

The rearrangement joins TRBV6-5 to TRBJ2-5; the D is unclear. This CDR3 has 13 residues. V dropped 2 bases and J dropped 5 bases, with 9 bases sitting between them. Per the germline V gene, CDR1 is MNHEY and CDR2 is SVGAGI. CDR3 DNA: TGTGCCAGCAGTTACGGCGGTCGGGAGACCCAGTACTTC. Translating gives CASSYGGRETQYF.